Below, 14 T cell receptor beta chains from the same sample are listed, as sequenced in a study of Ad26.COV2.S vaccination and SARS-CoV-2 variants. The treatment was: around 19 received Ad26.COV2.S at low or high dose, single or two shots; 5 received placebo; per-sample allocation not given. Sampling happened 63 days after the first vaccine or placebo injection. TCRdb's table, derived via immunoSEQ multiplex PCR, lists solely in-frame clones and lacks some. The sample records some 320,000 clones, about 85% being singletons. The sample consisted of peripheral blood, taken in a trial of Ad26.COV2.S vaccine versus placebo. The origin of the receptors is a person between 18 and 65 years old who received the Ad26.COV2.S COVID-19 vaccine or a placebo.

This chain joins TRBV6-5 and TRBJ2-7, with 8 bases that match TRBD1. The germline gives CDR1 MNHEY, CDR2 SVGAGI. The CDR3 is 15 amino acids. J was trimmed by 3 bases and V by 0 bases; bases with no gene match: 4. The CDR3 region has the DNA TGTGCCAGCAGTTACTCTGTTGGGACAGGCTACGAGCAGTACTTC. Amino acid sequence: CASSYSVGTGYEQYF.

The chain couples TRBV12-3 or TRBV12-4 to TRBJ2-7; tentatively, D is TRBD1 (6 bases). V lost 6 bases and J 4 bases, leaving 13 bases between the germline ends. This CDR3 has 13 residues. CDR3 DNA: TGTGCCAGCAGGGACAGTAACAGTTACGAGCAGTACTTC. Protein: CASRDSNSYEQYF.

The chain uses TRBV19 and TRBJ1-2; D uncertain. The ends were cut back, 7 bases at V and 3 bases at J, with 12 bases in the middle. The CDR3 has 13 amino acids. Looked up from germline, CDR1 is LNHDA and CDR2 is SQIVND (reference sequence). The CDR3: CASNSVGDYGYTF. The CDR3 region has the DNA TGTGCCAGTAACTCGGTTGGGGACTATGGCTACACCTTC.

The genes are TRBV4-1 and TRBJ2-3, with D possibly matching TRBD1 (5 bases). V shed 0 bases and J shed 0 bases, with 7 bases lying between them. Germline CDR1 and CDR2: MGHRA and YSYEKL. The CDR3 is made up of 15 amino acids. The CDR3 sequence: CASSQDGASTDTQYF. The DNA of the CDR3 is TGCGCCAGCAGCCAAGATGGGGCCAGCACAGATACGCAGTATTTT.

The J gene is TRBJ2-7, the V gene TRBV28; no clear D. The germline CDR1 and CDR2 sequences are MDHEN and SYDVKM. V was shortened by 3 bases and J by 5 bases, with 11 bases between the two germline ends. This CDR3 has 13 residues. The CDR3 sequence is CASSLAGPDEQYF. The CDR3 nucleotides are TGTGCCAGCAGTTTGGCCGGCCCCGACGAGCAGTACTTC.

This chain links TRBV5-6 with TRBJ2-1, with no clear D. Per germline, CDR1 SGHDT and CDR2 YYEEEE. The V gene lost 0 bases and the J gene lost 3 bases, with 7 bases spanning the gap. The CDR3 has 14 residues. CDR3 coding DNA: TGTGCCAGCAGCTTGGGCAGGAGCTACAATGAGCAGTTCTTC. This translates into CASSLGRSYNEQFF.

The chain combines TRBV6-5 with TRBJ2-3; D unresolved. V lost 6 bases, J lost 1 base, and 11 bases lay in between. The CDR3 is made up of 14 amino acids. CDR1 is MNHEY, CDR2 SVGAGI, per germline. The CDR3 reads CASSSASRTDTQYF. Here the CDR3 DNA reads TGTGCCAGCAGCTCGGCGTCGCGCACAGATACGCAGTATTTT.

This chain joins TRBV5-5 and TRBJ1-1; TRBD1 might be the D (6 bases). Trimming pared 4 bases from V and 5 bases from J, leaving 15 bases between. The germline V gene has CDR1 SGHKS and CDR2 YYEKEE (reference sequence). CDR3 length: 14 residues. Written as DNA, the CDR3 is TGTGCCAGCAGCCCTTACAGGGCTGGGACTGAAGCTTTCTTT. Its protein is CASSPYRAGTEAFF.

V usage is TRBV7-9 and J usage is TRBJ2-5; TRBD1 or TRBD2 may be the D gene (5 bases each). Germline lookup yields CDR1 SEHNR and CDR2 FQNEAQ (reference sequence). The CDR3 runs 14 residues. Trimming shortened V by 5 bases and J by 3 bases, and 13 bases separated the two germline ends. The CDR3 protein is CASSPAGTEETQYF. DNA for the CDR3: TGTGCCAGCAGCCCAGCCGGGACGGAAGAGACCCAGTACTTC.

The chain joins TRBV29-1 to TRBJ2-7; TRBD2 matches at 11 bases. CDR3 length equals 13 residues. Trimming at V came to 7 bases and at J to 4 bases, leaving 6 bases not matched to a gene. Germline values: CDR1 SQVTM, CDR2 ANQGSEA. The CDR3, as DNA: TGCAGCGGAACCGGGACTAGCGGATACGAGCAGTACTTC. Translation gives CSGTGTSGYEQYF.

The rearrangement links TRBV5-1 to TRBJ1-1, with D maybe TRBD1 (5 bases). The CDR3 length is 11 residues. Trimming cost V 3 bases and J 7 bases, with 7 bases left between them. Germline V gene lookup returns CDR1 SGHRS and CDR2 YFSETQ. CDR3 sequence (DNA): TGCGCCAGCAGCTACGGGGGTGAAGCTTTCTTT. It codes for CASSYGGEAFF.

This clone is medium-sized. The CDR3 here is CASSDRGGAHEQYF. The CDR3 coding sequence is TGTGCCAGCAGTGACCGGGGAGGGGCCCACGAGCAGTACTTC. The gene calls are TRBV6-4 and TRBJ2-7, with TRBD2 matching 7 bases. The CDR3 totals 14 residues. Per the germline V gene, CDR1 is MRHNA and CDR2 is SNTAGT. V shed 2 bases and J 5 bases; nucleotides not matched to a gene: 6.

The J gene is TRBJ2-3, the V gene TRBV3-1 (or the pseudogene TRBV3-2); D is uncertain. Per the germline V gene, CDR1 is LGHDT and CDR2 is YNNKEL (reference sequence). Trimming left V 1 base short and J 5 bases short, with 7 bases between. CDR3 size: 13 residues. CDR3 sequence (DNA): TGTGCCAGCAGCCAAGCGGCCCGAGATACGCAGTATTTT. The encoded protein is CASSQAARDTQYF.

This clone was observed a few times. The rearrangement uses TRBV4-1 and TRBJ2-7, with D perhaps TRBD2 (5 bases). The CDR3 runs 14 residues. Per the germline V gene, CDR1 is MGHRA and CDR2 is YSYEKL. V was shortened by 6 bases and J by 0 bases, with 12 bases between the two germline ends. The CDR3 loop reads CASRPLLDSYEQYF. In DNA form, the CDR3 reads TGCGCCAGCAGACCTTTACTAGACTCCTACGAGCAGTACTTC.